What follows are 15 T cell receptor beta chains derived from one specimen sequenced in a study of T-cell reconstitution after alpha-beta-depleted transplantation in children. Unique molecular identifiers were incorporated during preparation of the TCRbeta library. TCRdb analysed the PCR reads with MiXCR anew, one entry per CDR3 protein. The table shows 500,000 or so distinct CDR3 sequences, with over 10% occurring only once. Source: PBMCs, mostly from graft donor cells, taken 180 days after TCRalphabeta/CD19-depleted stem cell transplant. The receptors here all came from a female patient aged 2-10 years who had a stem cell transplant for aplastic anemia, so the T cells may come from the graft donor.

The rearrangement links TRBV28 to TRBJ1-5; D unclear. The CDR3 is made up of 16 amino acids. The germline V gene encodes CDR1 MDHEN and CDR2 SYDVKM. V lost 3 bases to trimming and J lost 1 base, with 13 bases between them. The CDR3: CASSLLQVTSNQPQHF. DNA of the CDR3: TGTGCCAGCAGTTTGCTACAAGTGACAAGCAATCAGCCCCAGCATTTT.

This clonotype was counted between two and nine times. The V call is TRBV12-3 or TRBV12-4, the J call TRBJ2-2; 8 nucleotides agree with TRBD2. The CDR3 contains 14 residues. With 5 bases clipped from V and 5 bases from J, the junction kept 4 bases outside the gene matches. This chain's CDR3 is CASSRAGGTGELFF. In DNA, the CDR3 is TGTGCCAGCAGTAGGGCGGGAGGTACCGGGGAGCTGTTTTTT.

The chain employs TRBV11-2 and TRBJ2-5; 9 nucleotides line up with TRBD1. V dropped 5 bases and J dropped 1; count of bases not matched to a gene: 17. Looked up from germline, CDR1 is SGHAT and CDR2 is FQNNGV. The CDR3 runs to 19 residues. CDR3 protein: CASSPVGWPNRGLQETQYF. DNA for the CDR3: TGTGCCAGCAGCCCCGTCGGTTGGCCCAACAGGGGGCTCCAAGAGACCCAGTACTTC.

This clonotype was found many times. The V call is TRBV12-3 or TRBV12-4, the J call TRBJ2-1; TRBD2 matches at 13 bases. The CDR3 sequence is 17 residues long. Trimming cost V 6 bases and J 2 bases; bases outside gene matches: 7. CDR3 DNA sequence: TGTGCCAGCAGCCCGGGACTAGCGGGACTAACCTACAATGAGCAGTTCTTC. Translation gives CASSPGLAGLTYNEQFF.

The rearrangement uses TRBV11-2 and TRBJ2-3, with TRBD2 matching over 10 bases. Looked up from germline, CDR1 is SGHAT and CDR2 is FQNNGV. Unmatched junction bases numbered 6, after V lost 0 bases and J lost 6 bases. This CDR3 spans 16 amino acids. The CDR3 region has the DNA TGTGCCAGCAGCTTAGAACCTAGCGGGAGACTGGATACGCAGTATTTT. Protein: CASSLEPSGRLDTQYF.

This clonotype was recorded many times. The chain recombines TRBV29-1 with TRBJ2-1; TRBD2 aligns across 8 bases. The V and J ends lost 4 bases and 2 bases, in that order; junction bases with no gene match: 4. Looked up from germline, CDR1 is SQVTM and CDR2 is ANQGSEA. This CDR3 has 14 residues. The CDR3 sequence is CSVGGLAAYNEQFF. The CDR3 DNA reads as TGCAGCGTTGGAGGACTAGCTGCCTACAATGAGCAGTTCTTC.

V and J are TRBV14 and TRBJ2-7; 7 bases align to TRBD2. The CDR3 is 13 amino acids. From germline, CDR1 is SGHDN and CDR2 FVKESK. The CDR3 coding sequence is TGTGCCAGCAGCCAAGGGGTCGGGGGGACGGCGGACGTC. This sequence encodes CASSQGVGGTADV.

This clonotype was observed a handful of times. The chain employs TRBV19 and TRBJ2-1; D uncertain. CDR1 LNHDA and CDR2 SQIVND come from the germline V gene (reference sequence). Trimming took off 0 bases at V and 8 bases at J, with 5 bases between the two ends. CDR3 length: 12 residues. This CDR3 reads CASSIDGDEQFF. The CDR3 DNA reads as TGTGCCAGTAGTATAGATGGGGATGAGCAGTTCTTC.

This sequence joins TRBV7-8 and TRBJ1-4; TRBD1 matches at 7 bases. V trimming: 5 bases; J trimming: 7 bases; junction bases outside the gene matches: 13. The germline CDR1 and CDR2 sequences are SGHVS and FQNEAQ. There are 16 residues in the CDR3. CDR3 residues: CASSQGWRGLGEKLFF. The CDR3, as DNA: TGTGCCAGCAGCCAGGGATGGAGGGGGCTTGGTGAAAAACTGTTTTTT.

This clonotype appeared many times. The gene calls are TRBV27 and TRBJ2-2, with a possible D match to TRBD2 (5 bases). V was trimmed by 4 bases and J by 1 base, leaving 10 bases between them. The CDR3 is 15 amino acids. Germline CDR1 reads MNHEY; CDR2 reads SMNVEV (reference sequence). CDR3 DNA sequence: TGTGCCAGCAGTTCCGGACGGGAGAACACCGGGGAGCTGTTTTTT. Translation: CASSSGRENTGELFF.

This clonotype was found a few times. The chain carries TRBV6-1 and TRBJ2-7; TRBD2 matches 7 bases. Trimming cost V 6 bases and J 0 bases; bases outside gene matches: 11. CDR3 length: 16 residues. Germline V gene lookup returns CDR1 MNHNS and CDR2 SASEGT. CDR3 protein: CASSPTSVRASYEQYF. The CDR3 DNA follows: TGTGCCAGCAGCCCTACTAGCGTGAGGGCCTCCTACGAGCAGTACTTC.

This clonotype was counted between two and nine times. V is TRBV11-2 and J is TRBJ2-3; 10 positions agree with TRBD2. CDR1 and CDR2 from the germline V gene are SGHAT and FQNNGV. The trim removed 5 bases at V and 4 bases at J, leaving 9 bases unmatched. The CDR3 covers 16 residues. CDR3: CASSRSGRGPPDTQYF. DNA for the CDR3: TGTGCCAGCAGCCGAAGCGGGAGGGGTCCCCCAGATACGCAGTATTTT.

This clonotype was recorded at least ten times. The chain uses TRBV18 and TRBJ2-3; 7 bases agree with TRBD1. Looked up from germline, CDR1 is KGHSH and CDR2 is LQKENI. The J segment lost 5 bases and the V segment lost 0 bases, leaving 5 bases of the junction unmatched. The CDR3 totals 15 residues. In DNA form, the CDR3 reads TGTGCCAGCTCACCACCGAGGGGGCAGGAAGATACGCAGTATTTT. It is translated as CASSPPRGQEDTQYF.

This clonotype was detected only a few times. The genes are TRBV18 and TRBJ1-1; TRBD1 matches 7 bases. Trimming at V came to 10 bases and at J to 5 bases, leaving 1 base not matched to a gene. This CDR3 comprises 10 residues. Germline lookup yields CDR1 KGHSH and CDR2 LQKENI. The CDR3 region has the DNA TGTGCCACCAGGGGGACTGAAGCTTTCTTT. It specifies CATRGTEAFF.

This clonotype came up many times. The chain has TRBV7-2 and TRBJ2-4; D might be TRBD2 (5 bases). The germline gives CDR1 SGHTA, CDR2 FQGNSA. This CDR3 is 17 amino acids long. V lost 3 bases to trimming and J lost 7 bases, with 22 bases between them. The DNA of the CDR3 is TGTGCCAGCAGCTTTAAAGGGTCTAGCCCTCTAGGGAACATTCAGTACTTC. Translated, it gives CASSFKGSSPLGNIQYF.